This note documents a single T cell receptor beta chain sequence. This entry is derived from a study of T-cell memory formation after mild COVID-19. Using its own MiXCR run on the 5' RACE reads, TCRdb lists one record per CDR3 protein. The sample consists of 150,000 to 200,000 distinct CDR3 sequences, about 20% of them appearing once. The sample consisted of PBMCs or a T cell subset sorted from them (not recorded which). This TCR was sampled from an adult woman who had mild COVID-19 (a few samples of this study predate the infection). Cell type and time point are not known.

The CDR3 protein is CASSLGVWTGFEQFF. The CDR3 bases are TGTGCCAGCAGCTTGGGAGTTTGGACAGGGTTTGAGCAGTTCTTC. The rearrangement joins TRBV7-9 to TRBJ2-1, with TRBD1 matching over 8 bases. The germline V gene encodes CDR1 SEHNR and CDR2 FQNEAQ (reference sequence). There are 15 residues in the CDR3. V shed 3 bases, J shed 9 bases, and the junction held 10 bases outside the gene matches.